This is a list of T cell receptor beta chains from one sample in a study of regulatory T cells in long-lasting Graves disease. Using its own MiXCR run on the multiplex PCR reads, TCRdb lists one record per CDR3 protein. In the table there are a few hundred thousand distinct CDR3 sequences, around 20% of which are singletons. The sample was peripheral blood mononuclear cells (PBMCs), taken when the disease was refractory, from a patient treated with antithyroid drugs. Receptors originate from a female donor with Graves disease. CDR3s include the opening cysteine and the closing phenylalanine or tryptophan. Each record gives: J gene, clone size, D gene, V gene, CDR3 DNA, CDR3 protein. A D gene is named only where the DNA matches it firmly. Clone size, where shown, is once, few, many, or a class for clones that have expanded.

TRBJ2-2 | few | NA | TRBV28 | TGTGCCAGCAGTTATTGGGCAGGGTCGGGCACCGGGGAGCTGTTTTTT | CASSYWAGSGTGELFF
TRBJ2-7 | NA | TRBD2 | TRBV19 | TGTGCCAGTAGTATATGGACTAGCCCCGAGCAGTACTTC | CASSIWTSPEQYF
TRBJ1-2 | many | NA | TRBV11-2 | TGTGCCAGCAGCCCACCTACCAGGGCGGGCTATGGCTACACCTTC | CASSPPTRAGYGYTF
TRBJ1-1 | NA | NA | TRBV7-9 | TGTGCCAGCAGCCTTAGTACGGCTCAAGAAGCTTTCTTT | CASSLSTAQEAFF
TRBJ1-5 | few | TRBD1 | TRBV30 | TGTGCCTGGAGTGGGGACAGGGGTAATCAGCCCCAGCATTTT | CAWSGDRGNQPQHF
TRBJ2-3 | NA | NA | TRBV6-2/TRBV6-3 | TGTGCCAGCAGTCCAACAGACCTCACAGATACGCAGTATTTT | CASSPTDLTDTQYF
TRBJ2-4 | many | NA | TRBV2 | TGTGCCAGCAGAAGGTCTAGGCCCGGCGGCAAAAACATTCAGTACTTC | CASRRSRPGGKNIQYF
TRBJ1-2 | NA | NA | TRBV30 | TGTGCCTGGACCGAGACGAGGCAGGGTGGCTACACCTTC | CAWTETRQGGYTF
TRBJ2-7 | NA | TRBD2 | TRBV6-2/TRBV6-3 | TGTGCCAGCTCTGTAGCGGGTTTCTACGAGCAGTACTTC | CASSVAGFYEQYF
TRBJ2-4 | NA | NA | TRBV2 | TGTGCCAGCAGTGAAGGCGTCGGGCTTCAGGGTCCAAACAAAAACATTCAGTACTTC | CASSEGVGLQGPNKNIQYF
TRBJ2-7 | few | TRBD2 | TRBV6-2/TRBV6-3 | TGTGCCAGCAGACCGCTAGGACTAGCGGGAACCGAGCAGTACTTC | CASRPLGLAGTEQYF
TRBJ2-5 | many | NA | TRBV20-1 | TGCAGTGCTAGTAGGGGGCAAGAGACCCAGTACTTC | CSASRGQETQYF
TRBJ2-7 | many | TRBD1 | TRBV28 | TGTGCCAGCAGCGAAACAGGGGGTCAGCGCTCCTACGAGCAGTACTTC | CASSETGGQRSYEQYF
TRBJ2-7 | many | NA | TRBV2 | TGTGCCAGCAGTGAGCCCAACAGGGCATACGAGCAGTACTTC | CASSEPNRAYEQYF
TRBJ2-2 | NA | NA | TRBV7-2 | TGTGCCAGCAGCACCCCGGGGACGAACACCGGGGAGCTGTTTTTT | CASSTPGTNTGELFF
TRBJ1-5 | many | TRBD1 | TRBV20-1 | TGCAGTGCTAGAACCCAGGGGGGGAATCAGCCCCAGCATTTT | CSARTQGGNQPQHF
TRBJ2-7 | few | TRBD2 | TRBV6-2/TRBV6-3 | TGTGCCAGCAGGAGCGGGACTCGCAGCTCCTACGAGCAGTACTTC | CASRSGTRSSYEQYF
TRBJ1-6 | many | NA | TRBV2 | TGTGCCAGCAGGGCACTGGGGGACGGTTCACCCCTCCACTTT | CASRALGDGSPLHF
TRBJ1-2 | few | NA | TRBV30 | TGTGCCTGGAGCCCCCTCACGGCCTATGGCTACACCTTC | CAWSPLTAYGYTF
TRBJ2-6 | NA | NA | TRBV14 | TGTGCCAGCAGCCAAGTGGATGTTGGGTCCCGCTCTGGGGCCAACGTCCTGACTTTC | CASSQVDVGSRSGANVLTF
TRBJ1-1 | NA | NA | TRBV5-1 | TGCGCCAGCAGCCAGGAGAGAATGAACACTGAAGCTTTCTTT | CASSQERMNTEAFF
TRBJ1-6 | many | NA | TRBV11-2 | TGTGCCAGCAGTCCCGGAGCAAACTCCTATAATTCACCCCTCCACTTT | CASSPGANSYNSPLHF
TRBJ1-2 | many | NA | TRBV7-2 | TGTGCCAGCGGGCAGAGTAACTATGGCTACACCTTC | CASGQSNYGYTF
TRBJ2-7 | few | TRBD2 | TRBV18 | TGTGCCAGCTCACCCAAAGCGGGAGGCTCCTACGAGCAGTACTTC | CASSPKAGGSYEQYF
TRBJ2-7 | NA | NA | TRBV12-5 | TGTGCTAGTGGTTTGGTACTGGGGGGACTTATGTACGAGCAGTACTTC | CASGLVLGGLMYEQYF
TRBJ2-7 | few | TRBD2 | TRBV7-9 | TGTGCCAGCAGCCACCATAGAGGGCGGGAGATCTACGAGCAGTACTTC | CASSHHRGREIYEQYF
TRBJ1-2 | few | NA | TRBV20-1 | TGCAGTGCTATCTCGGGTGGCTACACCTTC | CSAISGGYTF
TRBJ2-7 | few | TRBD2 | TRBV3-1 | TGTGCCAGCAGCCAAGCAACGGGACTAGTCTTCTACGAGCAGTACTTC | CASSQATGLVFYEQYF
TRBJ2-7 | NA | TRBD2 | TRBV9 | TGTGCCAGCAGCGTAGCTACTAGCGGGAGGGCTAGTCTCTACTACGAGCAGTACTTC | CASSVATSGRASLYYEQYF
TRBJ1-1 | few | NA | TRBV7-9 | TGTGCCAGCAGCTTAGGAGGACCCAGGAACGCTGAAGCTTTCTTT | CASSLGGPRNAEAFF
TRBJ1-4 | few | NA | TRBV20-1 | TGCAGTGCTAGCGGCGGACAAAATGAAAAACTGTTTTTT | CSASGGQNEKLFF
TRBJ2-5 | many | NA | TRBV18 | TGTGCCAGCTCACCACTTTTACAGGAGACCCAGTACTTC | CASSPLLQETQYF
TRBJ2-1 | NA | NA | TRBV27 | TGTGCCAGCCGTTTTAAATCAGCGGGCTACTACAATGAGCAGTTCTTC | CASRFKSAGYYNEQFF